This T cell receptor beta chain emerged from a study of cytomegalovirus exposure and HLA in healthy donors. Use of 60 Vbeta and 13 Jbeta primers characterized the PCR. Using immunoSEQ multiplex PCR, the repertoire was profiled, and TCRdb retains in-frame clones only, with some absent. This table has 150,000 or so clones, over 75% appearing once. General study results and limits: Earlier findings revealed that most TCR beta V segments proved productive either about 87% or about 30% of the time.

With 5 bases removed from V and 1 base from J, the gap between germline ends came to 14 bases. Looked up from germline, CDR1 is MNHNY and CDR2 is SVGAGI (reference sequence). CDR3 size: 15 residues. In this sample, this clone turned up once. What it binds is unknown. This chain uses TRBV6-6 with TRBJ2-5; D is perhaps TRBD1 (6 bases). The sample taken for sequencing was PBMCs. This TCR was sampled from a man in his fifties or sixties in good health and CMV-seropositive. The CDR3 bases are TGTGCCAGCAGTCCTCCGGGACACCTCCAAGAGACCCAGTACTTC. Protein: CASSPPGHLQETQYF.